Below, 11 T cell receptor beta chains from the same sample are listed, as sequenced in a study of blood T cell repertoires in COVID-19 (dated by TCRdb to the early 2020s). Libraries were prepared through the immunoSEQ multiplex PCR assay. The source is immuneACCESS, and TCRdb retained only in-frame sequences with V and J called. Part of the clones is not carried over; for the studies checked, unresolved V genes explain less than half of this, and the remainder is unexplained. Here the sample has 140,000 or so clones; 70% to 90% occur a single time. The ten top clones hold about 3.7% of the sample. Material: PBMCs or T cells enriched from blood (not recorded which). These receptors were collected from a woman aged 50 to 60 with acute COVID-19.

The rearrangement uses TRBV6-5 and TRBJ2-3; no firm D call. The germline CDR1 and CDR2 sequences are MNHEY and SVGAGI. The CDR3 is 14 residues long. The V and J ends lost 2 bases and 2 bases respectively, with 8 bases between them. Here the CDR3 DNA reads TGTGCCAGCAGTTACGGAGCCTCCACAGATACGCAGTATTTT. Translated, it gives CASSYGASTDTQYF.

This clone appeared a few times. V gene TRBV5-4 combines with J gene TRBJ1-2; possible D gene TRBD1, 6 bases. V was pared by 4 bases and J by 10 bases, with 20 bases between. The CDR3 extends over 14 amino acids. Germline assignment: CDR1 SGHNT and CDR2 YYREEE (reference sequence). This CDR3 is CASSLPQGASDYTF. Written as DNA, the CDR3 is TGTGCCAGCAGCCTTCCACAGGGAGCCTCCGACTACACCTTC.

The genes are TRBV4-3 and TRBJ2-6; TRBD2 matches at 9 bases. Germline CDR1 reads LGHNA; CDR2 reads YSLEER. The CDR3 spans 17 residues. The V gene end was trimmed by 0 bases and the J gene end by 2 bases; junction bases not matched to a gene: 2. The CDR3 sequence: CASSQDLAGAGANVLTF. CDR3 sequence (DNA): TGCGCCAGCAGCCAAGATTTAGCGGGAGCTGGGGCCAACGTCCTGACTTTC.

The chain carries TRBV2 and TRBJ2-7; weak D call: TRBD2 (6 bases). Trimming left V 6 bases short and J 7 bases short, with 7 bases between. The CDR3 totals 10 residues. CDR1 and CDR2 (germline): SNHLY, FYNNEI. In nucleotides, the CDR3 is TGTGCCAGCAGGGCGGGGGAGCAGTACTTC. Amino acid sequence: CASRAGEQYF.

The sample holds a few counts of this clone. The gene calls are TRBV5-5 and TRBJ2-5, with a tentative D call TRBD1 (6 bases). CDR3 length equals 11 residues. V was cut by 4 bases and J by 10 bases, with 11 bases left in between. Germline loops: CDR1 SGHKS, CDR2 YYEKEE (reference sequence). CDR3 sequence (DNA): TGTGCCAGCAGCCGACAGGAGGTCCAGTACTTC. This encodes CASSRQEVQYF.

The J gene is TRBJ2-1, the V gene TRBV6-1, with D hard to call. The germline V gene encodes CDR1 MNHNS and CDR2 SASEGT. V gave up 2 bases and J gave up 0 bases, with 5 bases separating them. The CDR3 consists of 14 residues. CDR3 DNA sequence: TGTGCCAGCAGTGAACCCGGCTCCTACAATGAGCAGTTCTTC. This encodes CASSEPGSYNEQFF.

This sequence joins TRBV7-8 and TRBJ2-7; D possibly corresponds to TRBD2 (7 bases). From germline, CDR1 is SGHVS and CDR2 FQNEAQ. The CDR3 consists of 16 residues. Trimming removed 7 bases at V and 2 bases at J, with 21 bases between. Here the CDR3 reads CASIPGGGTLTYEQYF. CDR3 in DNA: TGTGCCAGCATCCCTGGGGGGGGGACACTTACCTACGAGCAGTACTTC. The variable domain in full, completed from reference TRBV7-8 and TRBJ2-7, reads GAGVSQSPRYKVAKRGQDVALRCDPISGHVSLFWYQQALGQGPEFLTYFQNEAQLDKSGLPSDRFFAERPEGSVSTLKIQRTQQEDSAVYLCASIPGGGTLTYEQYFGPGTRLTVT.

This rearrangement joins TRBV30 to TRBJ2-3, with D unclear. The length of the CDR3 is 15 residues. Germline V CDR1 and CDR2: GTSNPN, SVGIG (reference sequence). Trimming removed 1 base from V and 3 bases from J, with 14 bases in between. The CDR3 reads CAWSAGPLLTDTQYF. Here the CDR3 DNA reads TGTGCCTGGAGTGCTGGGCCCCTTCTGACAGATACGCAGTATTTT.

V gene TRBV25-1 combines with J gene TRBJ1-1; 8 positions agree with TRBD1. This CDR3 spans 15 amino acids. The J segment lost 4 bases and the V segment lost 3 bases, leaving 7 bases of the junction unmatched. From germline, CDR1 is MGHDK and CDR2 SYGVNS. The CDR3 nucleotides read TGTGCCAGCAGTGATATGGACAGGGTTCGCACTGAAGCTTTCTTT. It yields the protein CASSDMDRVRTEAFF.

The chain couples TRBV7-6 to TRBJ2-1, with 10 bases identical to TRBD1. CDR3 length: 16 residues. The V gene's germline CDR1 is SGHVS and CDR2 FNYEAQ. Unmatched junction bases numbered 15, after V lost 10 bases and J lost 6 bases. The CDR3: CATNLGTGTGANEQFF. The CDR3 nucleotides read TGTGCCACCAACCTGGGAACCGGGACAGGGGCCAATGAGCAGTTCTTC.

DNA for the CDR3: TGTGCCAGTAGTGTACCTCAGGGGAATTCACCCCTCCACTTT. Protein sequence: CASSVPQGNSPLHF. V gene TRBV19 combines with J gene TRBJ1-6; possible D gene TRBD1, 6 bases. The CDR3 totals 14 residues. The germline gives CDR1 LNHDA, CDR2 SQIVND (reference sequence). V lost 5 bases and J 7 bases, leaving 12 bases between the germline ends.